This T cell receptor (beta chain) was profiled in a study of blood T cell repertoires in COVID-19. The repertoire was sequenced with immunoSEQ multiplex PCR; TCRdb's copy has only in-frame clones and lacks some. The sample carries 160,000 or so clones, around 80% recorded once. This clone occurred a few times. CDR3 length: 18 amino acids. In germline, CDR1 is SGHRS, CDR2 YFSETQ. The junction had 7 bases not matched to a gene; V was cut back by 0 bases and J by 0 bases. The sequence was collected from a woman of 80 years or more with acute or convalescent COVID-19. The sequencing input was peripheral blood. The V call is TRBV5-1, the J call TRBJ1-1; TRBD1 aligns across 11 bases. CDR3 DNA sequence: TGCGCCAGCAGCTTGGTGGGACAGGGGGAAACCTTGAACACTGAAGCTTTCTTT. Residues: CASSLVGQGETLNTEAFF. The full variable domain, its missing parts supplied by reference TRBV5-1 and TRBJ1-1, is KAGVTQTPRYLIKTRGQQVTLSCSPISGHRSVSWYQQTPGQGLQFLFEYFSETQRNKGNFPGRFSGRQFSNSRSEMNVSTLELGDSALYLCASSLVGQGETLNTEAFFGQGTRLTVV.